The 2 T cell receptor beta chains presented below share a single source sample, sequenced in a study of control samples from healthy donors and cancer patients. Profiled with immunoSEQ multiplex PCR; TCRdb holds only in-frame clones, not every one. The sample has over 60,000 clones; roughly 90% are singletons. The material sequenced was PBMCs. The receptor source for this set is a woman aged 55-70 years with head and neck cancer.

The chain is built from TRBV6-5 and TRBJ2-2; D remains unclear. Germline-derived CDR1 and CDR2 are MNHEY and SVGAGI. The CDR3 runs 14 residues. Between the trimmed V and J ends, which lost 2 bases and 3 bases, there was a span of 7 bases. The CDR3 sequence is CASSYGFDTGELFF. CDR3 nucleotide sequence: TGTGCCAGCAGTTACGGATTTGACACCGGGGAGCTGTTTTTT.

This clone was observed a few times. The V call is TRBV4-1, the J call TRBJ1-5, with no clear D. The V gene's germline CDR1 is MGHRA and CDR2 YSYEKL. The CDR3 runs 16 residues. V was clipped by 0 bases and J by 2 bases, with 11 bases between them. The CDR3 protein is CASSQDLVRGNQPQHF. CDR3 sequence (DNA): TGCGCCAGCAGCCAAGATTTGGTGAGGGGCAATCAGCCCCAGCATTTT.